These 24 T cell receptor beta chains were all obtained from the same sample, sequenced in a study of cytomegalovirus exposure and HLA in healthy donors. Sequencing was performed with immunoSEQ multiplex PCR; in TCRdb, only in-frame clones are kept and a portion is missing. The table includes about 73,000 clones, roughly 95% detected once. The specimen sequenced was PBMCs. The receptors come from a man in his late teens or twenties in good health and CMV-seronegative.

The chain employs TRBV7-9 and TRBJ2-3, with 8 bases lining up with TRBD2. The CDR3 length is 13 residues. V shed 5 bases, J shed 6 bases, and the junction held 4 bases outside the gene matches. Germline V lookup: CDR1 SEHNR, CDR2 FQNEAQ (reference sequence). In nucleotides, the CDR3 is TGTGCCAGCAGCGACCCTAGCGGGGATACGCAGTATTTT. It yields the protein CASSDPSGDTQYF.

The chain carries TRBV7-8 and TRBJ2-7; the match to TRBD1 covers 12 bases. The CDR3 totals 15 residues. V lost 5 bases, J lost 4 bases, and 6 bases stayed unmatched. Germline V CDR1 and CDR2: SGHVS, FQNEAQ. DNA for the CDR3: TGTGCCAGCAGCCCCGGGACAGGGGGCCAGTACGAGCAGTACTTC. This codes for CASSPGTGGQYEQYF.

V usage is TRBV13 and J usage is TRBJ2-7, with D possibly TRBD1 on 6 matching bases. Germline V gene lookup returns CDR1 PRHDT and CDR2 FYEKMQ (reference sequence). V was shortened by 0 bases and J by 6 bases, with 18 bases between the two germline ends. The CDR3 extends over 16 amino acids. The CDR3 here is CASSLGLNAGGGEQYF. Here the CDR3 DNA reads TGTGCCAGCAGCTTAGGCCTGAACGCTGGGGGCGGCGAGCAGTACTTC.

This rearrangement joins TRBV27 to TRBJ2-7; perhaps TRBD1 as D (5 bases). This CDR3 is 13 amino acids long. The germline CDR1 and CDR2 sequences are MNHEY and SMNVEV (reference sequence). The V end lost 2 bases, the J end lost 3 bases, and 8 bases lay between the germline ends. The CDR3, as DNA: TGTGCCAGCAGTTTAAACAGGCTCTACGAGCAGTACTTC. Its protein is CASSLNRLYEQYF.

The chain carries TRBV7-9 and TRBJ2-7; 9 positions agree with TRBD1. CDR3 size: 15 residues. Losses at the gene ends were 5 bases for V and 7 bases for J; bases not matched to a gene: 12. Germline values: CDR1 SEHNR, CDR2 FQNEAQ (reference sequence). CDR3 sequence: CASSTSDRGVREQYF. As DNA, the CDR3 is TGTGCCAGCAGCACGAGCGACAGGGGGGTCCGGGAGCAGTACTTC.

This clone is a singleton in its sample. The chain couples TRBV6-5 to TRBJ2-3, with D perhaps TRBD1 (6 bases). V shed 6 bases and J shed 7 bases, with 14 bases lying between them. CDR1 and CDR2 (germline): MNHEY, SVGAGI. CDR3 length equals 13 residues. The CDR3 region is CASSSDRVNTQYF. Here the CDR3 DNA reads TGTGCCAGCAGCTCGGACAGAGTTAATACGCAGTATTTT.

The chain links TRBV29-1 to TRBJ1-1, with D unclear. CDR3 length equals 15 residues. Germline V CDR1 and CDR2: SQVTM, ANQGSEA. Trimming shortened V by 5 bases and J by 2 bases, and 18 bases separated the two germline ends. The CDR3 bases are TGCAGCGTTTTCTCGCCACGACTAAGTAACACTGAAGCTTTCTTT. This codes for CSVFSPRLSNTEAFF.

The chain recombines TRBV7-9 with TRBJ1-2, with 12 bases matching TRBD1. The CDR3 length is 14 residues. V was pared by 6 bases and J by 8 bases, with 7 bases of the junction left unmatched. From germline, CDR1 is SEHNR and CDR2 FQNEAQ (reference sequence). The CDR3 bases are TGTGCCAGCAGACCGGGACAGGGGGCAGGCGGCTACACCTTC. It translates to CASRPGQGAGGYTF.

The chain has TRBV7-3 and TRBJ1-1, with D tentatively TRBD1 (6 bases). From germline, CDR1 is SGHTA and CDR2 FQGTGA. The CDR3 loop spans 16 amino acids. V shed 2 bases and J shed 0 bases, with 13 bases lying between them. The CDR3 nucleotides are TGTGCCAGCAGCTTAGGGGGGGGCAGTATGAACACTGAAGCTTTCTTT. Protein sequence: CASSLGGGSMNTEAFF.

V usage is TRBV29-1 and J usage is TRBJ2-2, with 13 bases lining up with TRBD2. The CDR3 is 17 residues long. CDR1 is SQVTM and CDR2 is ANQGSEA in the germline V gene. Germline trimming cut 1 base from V and 1 base from J; bases unmatched to any gene: 3. This CDR3 reads CSVEGLAGGGNTGELFF. The CDR3 bases are TGCAGCGTTGAAGGACTAGCGGGGGGAGGGAACACCGGGGAGCTGTTTTTT.

This chain connects TRBV5-1 to TRBJ2-7, with 9 bases identical to TRBD2. This CDR3 is 18 amino acids long. J lost 0 bases, V lost 4 bases, and 14 bases had no gene match. The germline CDR1 and CDR2 sequences are SGHRS and YFSETQ. The CDR3 here is CASSPRTLIAGASYEQYF. CDR3 nucleotide sequence: TGCGCCAGCAGCCCGAGGACTTTAATAGCGGGGGCCTCCTACGAGCAGTACTTC.

Only one count was recorded for this clone. The chain is built from TRBV19 and TRBJ1-1, with D unclear. Trimming cost V 1 base and J 4 bases, with 7 bases left between them. The CDR3 sequence is 13 residues long. Germline lookup yields CDR1 LNHDA and CDR2 SQIVND (reference sequence). CDR3 region: CASSIGAITEAFF. The CDR3 DNA is TGTGCCAGTAGTATAGGGGCCATCACTGAAGCTTTCTTT.

This CDR3 is CSVTRDRGSGYTF. The DNA of the CDR3 is TGCAGCGTGACCCGGGACAGGGGTTCCGGCTACACCTTC. The chain combines TRBV29-1 with TRBJ1-2; TRBD1 agrees at 10 bases. The ends lost 6 bases at V and 8 bases at J; junction bases unmatched: 9. Germline V gene lookup returns CDR1 SQVTM and CDR2 ANQGSEA. The CDR3 is 13 amino acids.

CDR3 sequence reads: CASSIISGGASYEQYF. CDR3 in DNA: TGTGCCAGCAGTATAATTAGCGGGGGGGCTTCCTACGAGCAGTACTTC. V and J are TRBV2 and TRBJ2-7; TRBD2 matches at 11 bases. V was clipped by 5 bases and J by 1 base; unmatched bases: 7. From germline, CDR1 is SNHLY and CDR2 FYNNEI. This CDR3 has 16 amino acids.

The chain couples TRBV6-5 to TRBJ2-1; TRBD2 matches 7 bases. V was clipped by 6 bases and J by 8 bases; unmatched bases: 10. CDR1 is MNHEY, CDR2 SVGAGI, per germline. This CDR3 contains 14 residues. CDR3 sequence: CASSSGGSLDEQFF. The CDR3 coding sequence is TGTGCCAGCAGCTCGGGAGGATCTTTGGATGAGCAGTTCTTC.

This chain uses TRBV10-3 with TRBJ1-1; TRBD1 matches at 9 bases. CDR1 is ENHRY, CDR2 SYGVKD, per germline. Trimming removed 0 bases from V and 2 bases from J; junction bases left unmatched: 10. CDR3 length: 18 amino acids. Here the CDR3 DNA reads TGTGCCATCAGTGAGTCGTTGGACAGGGGTTTAGCTAACACTGAAGCTTTCTTT. Translation: CAISESLDRGLANTEAFF.

This chain connects TRBV7-2 to TRBJ1-2, with D unclear. Trimming took off 5 bases at V and 8 bases at J, with 24 bases between the two ends. The germline gives CDR1 SGHTA, CDR2 FQGNSA. The CDR3 contains 16 residues. The CDR3 loop is CASSQSGSGVLGGYTF. CDR3 DNA sequence: TGTGCCAGCAGCCAGAGCGGGTCAGGTGTTCTGGGGGGCTACACCTTC.

The chain links TRBV7-2 to TRBJ1-4; D not resolved. The CDR3 runs to 13 residues. The germline V gene has CDR1 SGHTA and CDR2 FQGNSA. V was trimmed by 0 bases and J by 8 bases, leaving 7 bases between them. CDR3 loop: CASSLAGGEKLFF. Written as DNA, the CDR3 is TGTGCCAGCAGCTTAGCAGGAGGAGAAAAACTGTTTTTT.

This sequence joins TRBV5-1 and TRBJ2-3, with D possibly TRBD2 on 5 matching bases. Germline V gives CDR1 SGHRS, CDR2 YFSETQ. The CDR3 loop spans 14 amino acids. The V end was cut by 2 bases, the J end by 4 bases, with 11 bases between. CDR3 DNA sequence: TGCGCCAGCAGCTTAGGACTCTTCCCAGATACGCAGTATTTT. It codes for CASSLGLFPDTQYF.

At least ten counts were recorded for this clone. V and J are TRBV19 and TRBJ2-7, with D perhaps TRBD2 (5 bases). V was pared by 1 base and J by 6 bases, with 19 bases between. Looked up from germline, CDR1 is LNHDA and CDR2 is SQIVND (reference sequence). The CDR3 is 16 residues long. The CDR3 spells CASSIGASLASGEQYF. CDR3 sequence (DNA): TGTGCCAGTAGTATAGGGGCCAGCCTCGCCAGCGGCGAGCAGTACTTC.

DNA for the CDR3: TGTGCCAGCAGCGCTTTAGCCGGGGGATCTTTCAATGAGCAGTTCTTC. Residues: CASSALAGGSFNEQFF. The J gene is TRBJ2-1, the V gene TRBV9, with a possible D match to TRBD2 (6 bases). Germline lookup yields CDR1 SGDLS and CDR2 YYNGEE. V lost 3 bases and J 6 bases, leaving 19 bases between the germline ends. The CDR3 covers 16 residues. Looking up the rest from reference TRBV9 and TRBJ2-1 gives the full variable domain: DSGVTQTPKHLITATGQRVTLRCSPRSGDLSVYWYQQSLDQGLQFLIQYYNGEERAKGNILERFSAQQFPDLHSELNLSSLELGDSALYFCASSALAGGSFNEQFFGPGTRLTVL.

This clone was seen only once. The rearrangement links TRBV29-1 to TRBJ1-1, with TRBD1 identical over 10 bases. Per germline, CDR1 SQVTM and CDR2 ANQGSEA. The CDR3 has 12 amino acids. The J segment lost 7 bases and the V segment lost 7 bases, leaving 6 bases of the junction unmatched. As DNA, the CDR3 is TGCAGCGCCAAAGACAGGGGGCTTGAAGCTTTCTTT. Its translation: CSAKDRGLEAFF.

The chain employs TRBV5-6 and TRBJ2-6; 8 bases agree with TRBD1. Germline V gene data show CDR1 as SGHDT and CDR2 as YYEEEE. The CDR3 totals 18 residues. V dropped 4 bases and J dropped 1; count of bases not matched to a gene: 10. This CDR3 is CASSIDRGRFSGANVLTF. CDR3 sequence (DNA): TGTGCCAGCAGCATTGACAGGGGCCGCTTTTCTGGGGCCAACGTCCTGACTTTC.

V usage is TRBV7-9 and J usage is TRBJ2-3; possibly TRBD2 for D (5 bases). This CDR3 contains 17 residues. Germline CDR1 is SEHNR and CDR2 is FQNEAQ (reference sequence). Trimming shortened V by 5 bases and J by 4 bases, and 22 bases separated the two germline ends. CDR3 protein: CASSQLSEKLIADTQYF. CDR3 sequence (DNA): TGTGCCAGCAGCCAACTTAGCGAAAAACTGATCGCAGATACGCAGTATTTT. Combining the CDR3 with reference TRBV7-9 and TRBJ2-3 gives the whole variable domain DTGVSQNPRHKITKRGQNVTFRCDPISEHNRLYWYRQTLGQGPEFLTYFQNEAQLEKSRLLSDRFSAERPKGSFSTLEIQRTEQGDSAMYLCASSQLSEKLIADTQYFGPGTRLTVL.